This TCR beta chain emerged from a study (dated by TCRdb to about 2013). V is pruned by 3 bases and J by 0 bases, leaving 11 bases of the junction without a gene match. The germline V gene yields KGHSH for CDR1 and LQKENI for CDR2. From the cysteine up to the phenylalanine, the CDR3 has a length of 18 residues. Left in the record is the CDR3 DNA by itself, 54 bases read in frame from the first base. This clonotype is medium-sized (0.01 to 0.1%) in terms of sample share. There is no known antigen for this receptor. Per-nucleotide qualities are absent, and no much larger clonotype sits a single base away. Sequencing took place on an Illumina Genome Analyzer IIx. TCRdb redid the processing of the public reads, applying fastp at Q25 and MiXCR, and retained in-frame beta chains. All rows with the same CDR3 protein become a single entry with the most common DNA and genes. This sample comprises 15,000 or so distinct CDR3 sequences, more than 30% of them detected only once. The top ten clones comprise roughly a sixth of the sample.

The sequenced sample was blood. This chain is built from TRBV18 and TRBJ1-5; 7 middle bases align to TRBD1. This sequence was found in a human donor. The nucleotide sequence reads as follows: TGTGCCAGCTCACCGTTCCGGGACAGCCCTCATAGCAATCAGCCCCAGCATTTT. This yields the protein CASSPFRDSPHSNQPQHF.